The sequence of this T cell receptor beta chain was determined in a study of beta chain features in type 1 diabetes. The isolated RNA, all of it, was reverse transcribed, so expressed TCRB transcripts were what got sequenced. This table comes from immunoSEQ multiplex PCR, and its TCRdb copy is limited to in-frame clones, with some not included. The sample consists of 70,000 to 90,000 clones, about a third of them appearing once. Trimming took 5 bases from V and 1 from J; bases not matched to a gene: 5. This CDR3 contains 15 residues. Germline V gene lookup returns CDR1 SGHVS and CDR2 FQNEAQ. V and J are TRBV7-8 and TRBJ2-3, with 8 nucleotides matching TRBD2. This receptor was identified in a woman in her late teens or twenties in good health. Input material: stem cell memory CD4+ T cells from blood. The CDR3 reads CASSLNSGGTDTQYF. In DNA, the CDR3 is TGTGCCAGCAGCCTAAATAGCGGGGGCACAGATACGCAGTATTTT.